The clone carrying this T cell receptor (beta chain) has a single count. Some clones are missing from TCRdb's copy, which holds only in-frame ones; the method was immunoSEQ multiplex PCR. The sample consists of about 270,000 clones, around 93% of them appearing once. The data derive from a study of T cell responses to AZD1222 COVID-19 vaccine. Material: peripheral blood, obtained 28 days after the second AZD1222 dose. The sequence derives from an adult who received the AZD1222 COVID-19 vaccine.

CDR3: CASSPAVGVDQPQHF. In DNA form, the CDR3 reads TGTGCCAGCTCACCGGCGGTGGGAGTGGATCAGCCCCAGCATTTT. The J gene is TRBJ1-5, the V gene TRBV18; D remains ambiguous. The germline V gene has CDR1 KGHSH and CDR2 LQKENI. There are 15 residues in the CDR3. Trimming shortened V by 3 bases and J by 5 bases, and 14 bases separated the two germline ends.